The sequence of this TCR beta chain was determined in a study of beta chain features in type 1 diabetes (dated 2018 in TCRdb). Some background on the complete study: Mean age, gender distribution, total cell number and subset yield did not differ between patients and healthy donors. The study compared TCRB repertoires of sorted circulating CD4+ T cell subsets between recently diagnosed type 1 diabetes patients and matched healthy donors. Across all samples, around 100 million sorted cells were examined, and cell number per subset correlated strongly with RNA yield. Whereas all 28 donors provided naive and central memory subsets, regulatory and stem cell-like memory subsets were isolated from just 8 patients and about eight healthy donors.

The CDR3 numbers 15 residues from cysteine through phenylalanine. The sequence is cut down to CDR3 DNA, 45 bases in frame from base 1. CDR1 and CDR2 were assigned from the germline V gene as SGHTA and FQGNSA. V is cut by 5 bases and J by 3 bases, and the space between the germline ends is 14 bases. Overall study results and their limits: Only small numbers of individuals were included in the HLA sub-analyses, which left unresolved whether HLA type had any influence on TCRB rearrangement. At VDJ recombination sites, type 1 diabetes patients had fewer insertions and more deleted nucleotides, which implies abnormalities in thymic rearrangement. PCR may preferentially amplify shorter templates, but because patient and control samples were amplified and corrected together, any resulting skew would affect both groups equally. The naive, central memory and regulatory TCRB repertoires appeared to resemble one another more closely among patients than among healthy donors. A moderate but significant shortening of TCRB CDR3 length was observed in type 1 diabetes patients in all four CD4+ subsets. Because cDNA rather than genomic DNA was sequenced, highly expressing activated cells could have been over-represented, although no difference in activation and CD3 levels was found between groups.

A single peripheral blood draw of 90 to 150 mL on average was collected from each donor into heparinised tubes. A BD FACSAria II and a panel including CD45RO, CCR7, CD25, CD127, CD95 and CD27 were used to sort naive, central memory, regulatory and stem cell-like memory CD4+ T cells. Every sorted population had a purity above 95%. PBMCs were isolated immediately by Lymphoprep density gradient centrifugation and stained directly without culture. So that batch effects would be minimized, each experiment stained and sorted samples in pairs, pairing one healthy donor with one patient. The table lists this clone with a few counts. The clone's antigen remains unknown. One base away there is no much larger clone; base qualities are not given. The entire amount of isolated RNA was reverse transcribed using the High Capacity cDNA Reverse Transcription Kit, so the sequenced TCRB transcripts were expressed ones. Naive, central memory and regulatory T cell samples underwent deep immunoSEQ sequencing, averaging approximately 3.3 million total reads per sample. After sorted cells were lysed in RLT buffer, RNA was extracted with DNase-treated RNeasy Micro or Mini kits, with the choice depending on cell number. Each cell subset was processed separately to prevent cross-contamination, with patient and healthy donor samples processed together. The immunoSEQ multiplex PCR was used to amplify TCRB sequences from cDNA, generating 87-bp fragments that spanned the CDR3 region. The amplicons were sequenced using the Illumina HiSeq platform. The authors' pipeline ran thus. PCR bias was corrected computationally using synthetic template baselines, and reads within Hamming distance 2 were collapsed, with unmergeable singletons discarded. Reads were aligned against IMGT to assign V, D and J genes, CDR3 length and insertions or deletions at six rearrangement sites. Within each subset, clonotype counts were normalized to sorted cell number, and only after that were true diversity and Gini coefficients computed with the tcR R package. The overlap coefficient, calculated on TCRB nucleotide sequences, was used to quantify repertoire sharing. As a proxy for the pre-selection repertoire, out-of-frame TCRB sequences from naive cells were analyzed. The clones in this table, taken by TCRdb from immuneACCESS, are in-frame only. Not every clone is retained; where verified, under half of the shortfall comes from an unresolved V gene, and the cause of the rest is unknown. V, J and clone size are taken as reported in that table, and D and trimming were inferred from the DNA itself. For this sample there are approximately 600,000 clones; around 11% appear just once. More than 0.09% of the sample comes from the top ten.

The V and J segments used are TRBV7-2 and TRBJ2-1; the D gene cannot be resolved reliably. Material: naive CD4+ T cells from blood. The label giving this sample's cell subset or site can be read as: true naive CD4+ T cells. This TCR derives from a young man with type 1 diabetes. The CDR3 protein: CASSIRPWGYNEQFF. The nucleotide sequence is TGTGCCAGCAGCATCCGCCCATGGGGCTACAATGAGCAGTTCTTC. Reference TRBV7-2 and TRBJ2-1 proteins supply the regions before and after the CDR3; the full variable domain is: GAGVSQSPSNKVTEKGKDVELRCDPISGHTALYWYRQSLGQGLEFLIYFQGNSAPDKSGLPSDRFSAERTGGSVSTLTIQRTQQEDSAVYLCASSIRPWGYNEQFFGPGTRLTVL.